Listed below are T cell receptor beta chains from one sample, sequenced in a study of T cell responses to AZD1222 COVID-19 vaccine. This table comes from immunoSEQ multiplex PCR, and its TCRdb copy is limited to in-frame clones, with some not included. The table lists roughly 91,000 clones, 89% of them singletons. Sequenced material: peripheral blood, taken on day 0 of AZD1222 vaccination. The receptor source for this set is an adult in good health. The CDR3 runs from the conserved cysteine through the conserved F or W. The D gene is left open where the match is weak. The size field is filled for only some rows; it gives once, few, many or a size class.

D	V	J	size	DNA	CDR3
.	TRBV6-6	TRBJ2-3	.	TGTGCCAGCGATGGAACCGGGAAAAGCACAGATACGCAGTATTTT	CASDGTGKSTDTQYF
TRBD1	TRBV5-1	TRBJ2-1	.	TGCGCCAGCAGCGGGACAGGGGTCTACAATGAGCAGTTCTTC	CASSGTGVYNEQFF
.	TRBV10-3	TRBJ1-2	.	TGTGCCATCAGTGAGTCGACAGGAGGTGAAGGCTACACCTTC	CAISESTGGEGYTF
.	TRBV7-9	TRBJ1-3	.	TGTGCCAGCAGCTTTCTGGGAGTAGGCTCTGGAAACACCATATATTTT	CASSFLGVGSGNTIYF
TRBD1	TRBV9	TRBJ1-2	.	TGTGCCAGCAGCGTAGGGACAGGGAACGGCTACACCTTC	CASSVGTGNGYTF
.	TRBV7-7	TRBJ2-5	.	TGTGCCAGCAGCTCCTCAGGGCAAGAGACCCAGTACTTC	CASSSSGQETQYF
.	TRBV7-2	TRBJ1-2	.	TGTGCCAGCAGACTGGGACGGAATACTAACTATGGCTACACCTTC	CASRLGRNTNYGYTF
.	TRBV7-9	TRBJ2-7	.	TGTGCCAGCAGCAGGGGTTACGAGCAGTACTTC	CASSRGYEQYF
.	TRBV6-5	TRBJ1-1	.	TGTGCCAGCAGTTACACCAGGGGTATGGCCCCTGAAGCTTTCTTT	CASSYTRGMAPEAFF
TRBD1	TRBV18	TRBJ1-2	once	TGTGCCAGCTCACCAAGGACAGGCGAAAGTGCTGGCTACACCTTC	CASSPRTGESAGYTF
.	TRBV7-9	TRBJ2-3	.	TGTGCCAGCAGCCACGAGGTGGGGGCAGGGACGCAGTATTTT	CASSHEVGAGTQYF
TRBD1	TRBV14	TRBJ1-3	once	TGTGCCAGCAGCCATAGGCGGACAGGGAGAGGAAACACCATATATTTT	CASSHRRTGRGNTIYF
.	TRBV27	TRBJ1-2	.	TGTGCCAGCAGCCCTGCCCGGGGGGTATTTGACGGCTACACCTTC	CASSPARGVFDGYTF
.	TRBV12-5	TRBJ2-1	.	TGTGCTAGTGGTTTGGGAGGGTCAGGGCCCTACAATGAGCAGTTCTTC	CASGLGGSGPYNEQFF
.	TRBV6-5	TRBJ2-3	few	TGTGCCAGCAGGCTCCTTGGGTCCACAGATACGCAGTATTTT	CASRLLGSTDTQYF
.	TRBV7-2	TRBJ1-2	.	TGTGCCAGCAGCCCACCTAGGCGGGATCCCTATGGCTACACCTTC	CASSPPRRDPYGYTF
.	TRBV10-3	TRBJ1-6	once	TGTGCCATCAGTGATGGGGAGTTTTCACCCCTCCACTTT	CAISDGEFSPLHF
.	TRBV6-1	TRBJ1-6	.	TGTGCCAGCAGTGAACGCACAGCTAATTCACCCCTCCACTTT	CASSERTANSPLHF
.	TRBV3-1/TRBV3-2	TRBJ1-4	.	TGTGCCAGCAGCCAAGAAATGAAGCCGACACTCGAAAAACTGTTTTTT	CASSQEMKPTLEKLFF
.	TRBV19	TRBJ1-1	.	TGTGCCAGTAGTTCGTATATGAACACTGAAGCTTTCTTT	CASSSYMNTEAFF
.	TRBV2	TRBJ1-3	.	TGTGCCAGCAGAGAGAGGGTTGGAAACACCATATATTTT	CASRERVGNTIYF
.	TRBV7-9	TRBJ1-4	.	TGTGCCAGCAGCTTGCAGGACCATCGAGCAAAACTGTTTTTT	CASSLQDHRAKLFF
.	TRBV5-8	TRBJ2-1	.	TGTGCCAGCAGCACTCAAGGGGGGAATGAGCAGTTCTTC	CASSTQGGNEQFF
.	TRBV6-5	TRBJ2-1	.	TGTGCCAGCAGGAAGGGAGGGGGAGAGTACAATGAGCAGTTCTTC	CASRKGGGEYNEQFF
TRBD1	TRBV5-1	TRBJ2-7	.	TGCGCCAGCAGCGAGGGACAGGGGGCCTCCGAGCAGTACTTC	CASSEGQGASEQYF
.	TRBV6-2/TRBV6-3	TRBJ2-1	.	TGTGCCAGCAGTTACTCTTACAATGAGCAGTTCTTC	CASSYSYNEQFF
.	TRBV6-6	TRBJ2-1	.	TGTGCCAGCAGGGTAGGAGATAACAATGAGCAGTTCTTC	CASRVGDNNEQFF
.	TRBV4-3	TRBJ1-1	.	TGCGCCAGCAGCCAAGATCTGGGGACTGAAGCTTTCTTT	CASSQDLGTEAFF
.	TRBV12-3/TRBV12-4	TRBJ2-7	.	TGTGCCAGCCGCCAAGGGATTTACGAGCAGTACTTC	CASRQGIYEQYF
.	TRBV28	TRBJ2-7	.	TGTGCCATCCAAGATCGGGGGAGTTCCTACGAGCAGTACTTC	CAIQDRGSSYEQYF